This TCR beta chain was retrieved from a study of cytomegalovirus exposure and HLA in healthy donors. PCR was performed using 60 Vbeta and 13 Jbeta primers. This table comes from immunoSEQ multiplex PCR, and its TCRdb copy is limited to in-frame clones, with some not included. This table has roughly 150,000 clones, 80% to 90% appearing once. Germline CDR1 and CDR2: SGHTA and FQGNSA. The CDR3 extends over 13 amino acids. V lost 3 bases, J lost 5 bases, and 10 bases lay in between. Study-level findings and limits: Using the classifier, cytomegalovirus status was reportedly diagnosed with high specificity and sensitivity.

Regarding this clone: What it binds is unknown.

This chain connects TRBV7-2 to TRBJ2-5; no clear D. The receptor was isolated from a woman between 18 and 29 years old in good health and CMV-seronegative. Sample: PBMCs. For the CDR3, the DNA is TGTGCCAGCAGCTTGAGTATGCGGGAGACCCAGTACTTC. This sequence encodes CASSLSMRETQYF. Full variable domain (remainder filled in from reference TRBV7-2 and TRBJ2-5): GAGVSQSPSNKVTEKGKDVELRCDPISGHTALYWYRQSLGQGLEFLIYFQGNSAPDKSGLPSDRFSAERTGGSVSTLTIQRTQQEDSAVYLCASSLSMRETQYFGPGTRLLVL.